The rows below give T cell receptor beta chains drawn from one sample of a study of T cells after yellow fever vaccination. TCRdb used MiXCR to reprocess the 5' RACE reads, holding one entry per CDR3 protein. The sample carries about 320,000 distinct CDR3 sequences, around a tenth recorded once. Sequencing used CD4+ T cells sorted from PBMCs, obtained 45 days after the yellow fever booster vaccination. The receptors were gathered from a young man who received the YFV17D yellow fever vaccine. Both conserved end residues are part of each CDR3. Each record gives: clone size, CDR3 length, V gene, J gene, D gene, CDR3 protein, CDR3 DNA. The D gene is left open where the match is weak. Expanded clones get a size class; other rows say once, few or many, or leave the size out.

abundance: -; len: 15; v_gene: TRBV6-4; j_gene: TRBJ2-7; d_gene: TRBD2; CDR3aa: CASSETSGSSYEQYF; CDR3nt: TGTGCCAGCAGTGAGACTAGCGGGAGCTCCTACGAGCAGTACTTC
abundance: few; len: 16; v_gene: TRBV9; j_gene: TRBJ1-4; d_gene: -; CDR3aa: CASSPGTRQANEKLFF; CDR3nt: TGTGCCAGCAGCCCGGGGACGAGGCAAGCTAATGAAAAACTGTTTTTT
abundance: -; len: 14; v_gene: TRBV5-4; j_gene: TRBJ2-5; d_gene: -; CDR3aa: CASSALGAEETQYF; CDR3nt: TGTGCCAGCAGCGCTCTAGGGGCGGAAGAGACCCAGTACTTC
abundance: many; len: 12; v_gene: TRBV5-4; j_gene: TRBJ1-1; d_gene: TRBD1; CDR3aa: CASSPTGAEAFF; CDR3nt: TGTGCCAGCAGCCCTACAGGGGCTGAAGCTTTCTTT
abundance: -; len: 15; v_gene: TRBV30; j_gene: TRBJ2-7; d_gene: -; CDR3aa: CAWSERTVISYEQYF; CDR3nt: TGTGCCTGGAGTGAGCGGACAGTGATCTCCTACGAGCAGTACTTC
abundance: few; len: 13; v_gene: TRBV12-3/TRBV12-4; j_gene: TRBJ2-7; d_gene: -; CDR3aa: CASSSTTAYEQYF; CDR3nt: TGTGCCAGCAGTTCCACGACTGCCTACGAGCAGTACTTC
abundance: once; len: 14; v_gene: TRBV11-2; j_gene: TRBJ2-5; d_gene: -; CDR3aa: CASSPGADQETQYF; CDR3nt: TGTGCCAGCAGCCCGGGGGCAGACCAAGAGACCCAGTACTTC
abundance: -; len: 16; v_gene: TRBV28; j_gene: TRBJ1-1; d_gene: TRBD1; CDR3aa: CASSSPGQGAVAEAFF; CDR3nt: TGTGCCAGCAGTTCGCCGGGACAGGGGGCTGTCGCTGAAGCTTTCTTT
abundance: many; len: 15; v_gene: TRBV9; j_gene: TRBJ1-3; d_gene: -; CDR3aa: CASSLDPETGNTIYF; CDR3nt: TGTGCCAGCAGCTTGGACCCAGAAACTGGAAACACCATATATTTT
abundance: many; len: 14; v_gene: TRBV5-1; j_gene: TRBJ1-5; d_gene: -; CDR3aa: CASSLGPDYQPQHF; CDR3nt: TGCGCCAGCAGCTTGGGGCCAGACTATCAGCCCCAGCATTTT
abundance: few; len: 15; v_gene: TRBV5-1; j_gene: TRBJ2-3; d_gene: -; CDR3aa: CASSFSQRTTDTQYF; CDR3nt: TGCGCCAGCAGCTTCTCCCAGCGCACCACAGATACGCAGTATTTT
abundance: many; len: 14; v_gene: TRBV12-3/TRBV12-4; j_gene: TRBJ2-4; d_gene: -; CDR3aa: CASSPQLAKNIQYF; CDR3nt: TGTGCCAGCAGCCCCCAGCTAGCCAAAAACATTCAGTACTTC
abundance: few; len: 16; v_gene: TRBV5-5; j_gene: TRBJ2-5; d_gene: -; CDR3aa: CASTDRPVRGIETQYF; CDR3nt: TGTGCCAGCACCGACCGCCCTGTTCGTGGGATAGAGACCCAGTACTTC
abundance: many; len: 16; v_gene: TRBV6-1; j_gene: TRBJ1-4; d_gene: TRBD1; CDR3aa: CASSDPNRGGNEKLFF; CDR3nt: TGTGCCAGCAGTGACCCAAACAGGGGTGGGAACGAAAAACTGTTTTTT
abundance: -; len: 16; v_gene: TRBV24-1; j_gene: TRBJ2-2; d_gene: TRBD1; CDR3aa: CATSDPGQGDTGELFF; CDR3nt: TGTGCCACCAGTGATCCTGGACAGGGGGATACCGGGGAGCTGTTTTTT
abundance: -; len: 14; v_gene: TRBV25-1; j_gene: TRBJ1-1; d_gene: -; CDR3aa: CASSESRTNTEAFF; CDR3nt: TGTGCCAGCAGTGAATCCAGGACGAACACTGAAGCTTTCTTT
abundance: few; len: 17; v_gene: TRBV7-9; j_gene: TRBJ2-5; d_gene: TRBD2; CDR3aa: CASSFPSGGKNQETQYF; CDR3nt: TGTGCCAGCAGCTTTCCTAGCGGGGGTAAGAACCAAGAGACCCAGTACTTC
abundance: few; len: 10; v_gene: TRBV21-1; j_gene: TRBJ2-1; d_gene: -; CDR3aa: CASSKPEQFF; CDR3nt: TGTGCCAGCAGCAAACCGGAACAGTTCTTC
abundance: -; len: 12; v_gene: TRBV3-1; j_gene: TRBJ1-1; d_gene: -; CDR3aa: CASSQEGGLAFF; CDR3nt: TGTGCCAGCAGCCAAGAAGGGGGTTTGGCTTTCTTT
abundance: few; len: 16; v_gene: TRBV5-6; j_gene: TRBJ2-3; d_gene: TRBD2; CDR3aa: CASSSLLAGGTDTQYF; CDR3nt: TGTGCCAGCAGCTCACTCCTAGCGGGGGGGACAGATACGCAGTATTTT
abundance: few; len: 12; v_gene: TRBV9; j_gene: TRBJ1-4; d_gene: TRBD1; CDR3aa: CASSTYRGELFF; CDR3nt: TGTGCCAGCAGCACCTACAGGGGGGAACTGTTTTTT
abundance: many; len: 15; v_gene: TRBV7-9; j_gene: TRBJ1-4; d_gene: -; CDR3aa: CASSSTGRANEKLFF; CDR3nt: TGTGCCAGCAGCTCTACAGGGAGGGCTAATGAAAAACTGTTTTTT
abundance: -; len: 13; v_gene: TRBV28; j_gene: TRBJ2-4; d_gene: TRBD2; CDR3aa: CATAGGAKNIQYF; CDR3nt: TGTGCCACCGCGGGGGGGGCCAAAAACATTCAGTACTTC
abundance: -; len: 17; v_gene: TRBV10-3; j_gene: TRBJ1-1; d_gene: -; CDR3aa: CAISESEAGHLNTEAFF; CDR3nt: TGTGCCATCAGTGAGTCGGAGGCAGGGCATTTGAACACTGAAGCTTTCTTT
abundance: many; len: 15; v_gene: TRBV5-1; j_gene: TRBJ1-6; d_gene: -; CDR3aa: CASSLEGITNSPLHF; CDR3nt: TGCGCCAGCAGCTTGGAGGGAATTACTAATTCACCCCTCCACTTT
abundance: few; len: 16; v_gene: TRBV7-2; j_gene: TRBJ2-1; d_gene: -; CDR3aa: CASSTLRGRSYNEQFF; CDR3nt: TGTGCCAGCAGCACTCTTCGGGGAAGGTCCTACAATGAGCAGTTCTTC
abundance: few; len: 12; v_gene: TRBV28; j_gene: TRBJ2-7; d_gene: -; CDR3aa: CASSLNAYEQYF; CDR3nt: TGTGCCAGCAGTTTAAACGCCTACGAGCAGTACTTC
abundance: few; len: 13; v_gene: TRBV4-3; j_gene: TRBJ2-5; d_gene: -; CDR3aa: CASSQKGEETQYF; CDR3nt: TGCGCCAGCAGCCAAAAGGGGGAAGAGACCCAGTACTTC
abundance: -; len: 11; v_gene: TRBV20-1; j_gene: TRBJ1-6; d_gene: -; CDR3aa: CSARLGTHTPF; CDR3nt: TGCAGTGCTAGATTAGGGACCCACACACCCTTT
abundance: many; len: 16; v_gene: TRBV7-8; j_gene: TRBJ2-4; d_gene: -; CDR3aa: CASSLEGNPAKNIQYF; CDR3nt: TGTGCCAGCAGCTTAGAAGGGAATCCGGCCAAAAACATTCAGTACTTC
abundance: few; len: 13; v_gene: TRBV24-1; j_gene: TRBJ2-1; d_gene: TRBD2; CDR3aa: CATSGTSFKEQFF; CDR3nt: TGTGCCACCAGTGGGACTAGTTTTAAGGAGCAGTTCTTC
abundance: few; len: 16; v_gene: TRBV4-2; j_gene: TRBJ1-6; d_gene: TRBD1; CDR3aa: CASSQAAGGEDSPLHF; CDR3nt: TGTGCCAGCAGCCAAGCTGCAGGGGGAGAAGATTCACCCCTCCACTTT
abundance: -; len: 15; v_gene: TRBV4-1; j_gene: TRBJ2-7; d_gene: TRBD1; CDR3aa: CASSQTGQGGDEQYF; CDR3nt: TGCGCCAGCAGCCAAACGGGACAGGGAGGCGACGAGCAGTACTTC
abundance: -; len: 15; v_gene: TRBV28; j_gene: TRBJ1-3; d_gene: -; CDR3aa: CASSQASSSGNTIYF; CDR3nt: TGTGCCAGCAGTCAAGCCAGCTCCTCTGGAAACACCATATATTTT
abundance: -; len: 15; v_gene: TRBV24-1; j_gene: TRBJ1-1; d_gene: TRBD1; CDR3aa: CATSDSGTGELGAFF; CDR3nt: TGTGCCACCAGTGATTCTGGGACAGGGGAATTGGGAGCTTTCTTT
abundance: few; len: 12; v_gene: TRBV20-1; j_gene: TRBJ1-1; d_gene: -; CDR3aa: CSVPGIGTEAFF; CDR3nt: TGCAGTGTTCCGGGCATCGGAACTGAAGCTTTCTTT